The 3 T cell receptor beta chains below all came from one sample that was sequenced in a study of identical twins. TCRdb fed the 5' RACE reads into MiXCR, producing one record per CDR3 protein. The data hold more than 250,000 distinct CDR3 sequences, with more than 6.5% observed a single time. These sequences were also reported in another study, on yellow fever vaccine responses in identical twins.

Sequencing used memory (CD45RO+) T cells sorted from blood. These receptors all stem from a woman between 18 and 30 years old in good health.

This clonotype was detected a few times. J is TRBJ2-1 and V is TRBV6-2 or TRBV6-3; 9 bases align to TRBD1. Germline V gene sequence: CDR1 MNHEY, CDR2 SVGEGT. CDR3 size: 16 residues. Trimming cost V 2 bases and J 2 bases; bases outside gene matches: 4. The CDR3 here is CASSYPTGGTYNEQFF. The DNA of the CDR3 is TGTGCCAGCAGTTACCCGACAGGGGGGACCTACAATGAGCAGTTCTTC.

At least ten counts were recorded for this clonotype. V usage is TRBV5-1 and J usage is TRBJ1-3; D uncertain. Looked up from germline, CDR1 is SGHRS and CDR2 is YFSETQ. The V end was cut by 3 bases, the J end by 0 bases, with 19 bases between. This CDR3 has 18 residues. The CDR3 sequence: CASSSTPGNALSGNTIYF. The CDR3 region has the DNA TGCGCCAGCAGCTCGACTCCGGGTAATGCTCTCTCTGGAAACACCATATATTTT.

This clonotype was found many times. V and J are TRBV5-6 and TRBJ2-1, with D maybe TRBD2 (7 bases). The V end lost 1 base, the J end lost 0 bases, and 20 bases lay between the germline ends. Germline V gives CDR1 SGHDT, CDR2 YYEEEE. The CDR3 totals 19 residues. The chain's CDR3 is CASSLWRGPSPSSYNEQFF. In nucleotides, the CDR3 is TGTGCCAGCAGCTTGTGGCGGGGGCCTAGTCCGAGCTCCTACAATGAGCAGTTCTTC.